The sequence of this T cell receptor beta chain was determined in a study of T cells in Graves' hyperthyroidism and ophthalmopathy. Study-wide context: Before any treatment, at initial diagnosis, peripheral blood was collected. Study outcomes and limitations: Researchers found most expanded thyroid clonotypes above 0.001 in blood as well.

This clonotype was found many times. As yet, its antigen is unknown. Diagnosing involved the use of clinical symptoms, serum thyroxine and TRAb, thyroid ultrasound and orbital computed tomography. Fresh peripheral blood, under 13 ml, yielded the PBMCs. Template material for amplifying TCR beta CDR3 regions consisted of RNA transcripts. First-round RT-PCR of the TCR CDR3 relied on the HTBI primer set. TCRdb re-called the multiplex PCR reads with MiXCR, one entry per CDR3 protein. The table records about 400,000 distinct CDR3 sequences, approximately 14% of them present only once. Germline-derived CDR1 and CDR2 are SGHVS and FQNEAQ. The J segment lost 2 bases and the V segment lost 5 bases, leaving 6 bases of the junction unmatched. This CDR3 region has 16 residues.

V gene TRBV7-8 combines with J gene TRBJ2-2, with 9 bases aligning to TRBD2. The receptor's source is a woman under 30 with Graves' hyperthyroidism. Sample: blood. The CDR3 DNA is TGTGCCAGCAGCCCCAGACTAGCGGATAACACCGGGGAGCTGTTTTTT. Its translation: CASSPRLADNTGELFF.